The 11 T cell receptor beta chains below were found in one sample sequenced in a study of response to subunit inactivated influenza vaccine. TCRdb reprocessed the RT-PCR reads via MiXCR and lists one record per CDR3 protein. The table includes hundreds of thousands of distinct CDR3 sequences, 15% to 20% detected once. The source material was PBMCs from blood, sampled around 5 days after vaccination. Source of these receptors: a man aged 45-60 years who received an inactivated influenza vaccine.

The V and J genes are TRBV6-1 and TRBJ2-4; a weak D match, TRBD2 (5 bases). CDR1 MNHNS and CDR2 SASEGT come from the germline V gene. The CDR3 sequence is 15 residues long. Trimming stripped 6 bases from V and 0 bases from J, with 12 bases between. CDR3 in DNA: TGTGCCAGCAGAGAGGGAGTTGGAGCCAAAAACATTCAGTACTTC. Translation: CASREGVGAKNIQYF.

V gene TRBV6-5 combines with J gene TRBJ1-3; tentatively, D is TRBD1 (6 bases). The CDR3 consists of 18 residues. CDR1 MNHEY and CDR2 SVGAGI come from the germline V gene. The V and J ends lost 0 bases and 0 bases respectively, with 15 bases between them. The CDR3 reads CASSYSSGGASSGNTIYF. The CDR3 DNA follows: TGTGCCAGCAGTTACTCCTCTGGGGGGGCGAGCTCTGGAAACACCATATATTTT.

The table lists this clonotype with a few counts. The rearrangement uses TRBV4-2 and TRBJ2-1; 11 bases match TRBD2. The CDR3 extends over 16 amino acids. Germline trimming cut 1 base from V and 3 bases from J; bases unmatched to any gene: 2. Germline CDR1 LGHNA, CDR2 YNFKEQ. CDR3 DNA: TGTGCCAGCAGCCAAGGGGGACTAGCGGTCTACAATGAGCAGTTCTTC. Translation: CASSQGGLAVYNEQFF.

The rearrangement links TRBV7-2 to TRBJ2-1; weak D call: TRBD1 (5 bases). Trimming removed 5 bases at V and 8 bases at J, with 19 bases between. Germline CDR1 reads SGHTA; CDR2 reads FQGNSA. The CDR3 is made up of 15 amino acids. The CDR3 is CASSNRQTLSHEQFF. The CDR3 nucleotides read TGTGCCAGCAGCAACCGACAGACTTTATCTCATGAGCAGTTCTTC.

V and J are TRBV12-3 or TRBV12-4 and TRBJ1-1; 9 bases map to TRBD1. The CDR3 runs 14 residues. The ends lost 5 bases at V and 4 bases at J; junction bases unmatched: 5. The CDR3 DNA reads as TGTGCCAGCAGTATGGGACAGGGTAGCACTGAAGCTTTCTTT. As protein: CASSMGQGSTEAFF.

This clonotype was counted many times. The chain is built from TRBV20-1 and TRBJ1-5; 9 nucleotides align to TRBD1. V shed 1 base, J shed 6 bases, and the junction held 19 bases outside the gene matches. The germline V gene encodes CDR1 DFQATT and CDR2 SNEGSKA (reference sequence). The CDR3 covers 19 residues. The CDR3 loop reads CSARGRTGERLIFLQPQHF. The CDR3 DNA reads as TGCAGTGCTAGAGGACGGACAGGGGAAAGGTTAATCTTTCTTCAGCCCCAGCATTTT.

This chain uses TRBV20-1 with TRBJ2-7; no definite D call. This CDR3 region has 11 residues. Per germline, CDR1 DFQATT and CDR2 SNEGSKA (reference sequence). The germline V and J ends were trimmed by 6 bases and 0 bases, with 6 bases remaining between them. The CDR3 region has the DNA TGCAGTGCCTACAGCTCCTACGAGCAGTACTTC. The encoded protein is CSAYSSYEQYF.

V is TRBV24-1 and J is TRBJ2-1, with 9 positions matching TRBD2. Germline trimming cut 5 bases from V and 9 bases from J; bases unmatched to any gene: 4. The V gene's germline CDR1 is KGHDR and CDR2 SFDVKD. This CDR3 spans 13 amino acids. This CDR3 is CATSGLAGIEQFF. The DNA of the CDR3 is TGTGCCACCAGTGGGCTAGCGGGAATTGAGCAGTTCTTC.

J is TRBJ2-3 and V is TRBV28; 7 bases line up with TRBD1. Germline trimming cut 4 bases from V and 12 bases from J; bases unmatched to any gene: 10. CDR1 MDHEN and CDR2 SYDVKM come from the germline V gene. The CDR3 covers 13 residues. The CDR3 region has the DNA TGTGCCAGCAGTTCCGGACAGGACGGTAATCAGTATTTT. Translation gives CASSSGQDGNQYF.

The chain combines TRBV28 with TRBJ2-1, with 10 nucleotides matching TRBD2. The CDR3 consists of 15 residues. With V trimmed by 2 bases and J by 8 bases, 6 bases remained unmatched. Looked up from germline, CDR1 is MDHEN and CDR2 is SYDVKM. The DNA of the CDR3 is TGTGCCAGCAGTTTACCTAGCGGGAGATTCTATGAGCAGTTCTTC. Translating gives CASSLPSGRFYEQFF.

The table lists this clonotype with a few counts. This chain uses TRBV20-1 with TRBJ2-1, with D possibly TRBD1 on 5 matching bases. CDR3 length: 14 residues. The germline gives CDR1 DFQATT, CDR2 SNEGSKA (reference sequence). The ends were cut back, 2 bases at V and 1 base at J, with 9 bases in the middle. The CDR3 DNA sequence: TGCAGTGCTAGACAGGGTATATCCTACAATGAGCAGTTCTTC. As protein: CSARQGISYNEQFF.